Below are 9 T cell receptor beta chains sequenced from a single sample in a study of blood T cell repertoires in COVID-19. Libraries were prepared by immunoSEQ multiplex PCR; TCRdb keeps only in-frame clonotypes and omits some of them. The sample records hundreds of thousands of clones, 70% to 90% being singletons. The sample taken for sequencing was peripheral blood. These TCRs come from a woman aged 60-70 years with COVID-19, enrolled during active disease.

In DNA form, the CDR3 reads TGTGCCAGCAGCGCAAATTCGGACAGGGGCGGTGAGCAGTACTTC. It is translated as CASSANSDRGGEQYF. The rearrangement links TRBV11-2 to TRBJ2-7; 9 bases line up with TRBD1. The V and J ends lost 5 bases and 7 bases, in that order; junction bases with no gene match: 12. Germline values: CDR1 SGHAT, CDR2 FQNNGV. This CDR3 is built from 15 residues.

The chain is built from TRBV29-1 and TRBJ2-7; TRBD1 agrees at 7 bases. Germline V gene sequence: CDR1 SQVTM, CDR2 ANQGSEA. V shed 6 bases and J 1 base; nucleotides not matched to a gene: 12. CDR3 length: 15 residues. CDR3 in DNA: TGCAGCGTGGACCACAGGGGAGTGGGTTCCTACGAGCAGTACTTC. It codes for CSVDHRGVGSYEQYF.

V is TRBV7-2 and J is TRBJ2-3, with 8 bases that match TRBD2. The germline V gene has CDR1 SGHTA and CDR2 FQGNSA. The CDR3 sequence is 13 residues long. The CDR3 nucleotides read TGTGCAAGCTCGCGGGGGGGCACAGATACGCAGTATTTT. As protein: CASSRGGTDTQYF. The full variable domain, its missing parts supplied by reference TRBV7-2 and TRBJ2-3, is GAGVSQSPSNKVTEKGKDVELRCDPISGHTALYWYRQSLGQGLEFLIYFQGNSAPDKSGLPSDRFSAERTGGSVSTLTIQRTQQEDSAVYLCASSRGGTDTQYFGPGTRLTVL.

The gene calls are TRBV6-5 and TRBJ2-2; TRBD2 matches 8 bases. The CDR3 extends over 15 amino acids. J was trimmed by 4 bases and V by 0 bases; bases with no gene match: 1. Germline-derived CDR1 and CDR2 are MNHEY and SVGAGI. DNA of the CDR3: TGTGCCAGCAGTTACTCCGGGGGGGCCACCGGGGAGCTGTTTTTT. It codes for CASSYSGGATGELFF.

V and J are TRBV9 and TRBJ2-1; 11 bases fit TRBD2. Germline-derived CDR1 and CDR2 are SGDLS and YYNGEE. This CDR3 contains 14 residues. V was pared by 4 bases and J by 10 bases, with 7 bases of the junction left unmatched. The CDR3 coding sequence is TGTGCCAGCAGCTCTAGCGGGGGGCCAAAGGAGCAGTTCTTC. Its translation: CASSSSGGPKEQFF. Variable domain in full (rest from reference TRBV9 and TRBJ2-1): DSGVTQTPKHLITATGQRVTLRCSPRSGDLSVYWYQQSLDQGLQFLIQYYNGEERAKGNILERFSAQQFPDLHSELNLSSLELGDSALYFCASSSSGGPKEQFFGPGTRLTVL.

The chain couples TRBV6-2 or TRBV6-3 to TRBJ2-2; the match to TRBD1 covers 9 bases. CDR3 length: 17 amino acids. Germline-derived CDR1 and CDR2 are MNHEY and SVGEGT. V shed 5 bases, J shed 4 bases, and the junction held 11 bases outside the gene matches. The CDR3 bases are TGTGCCAGCAGTAACCGGGACAGGGTTTTGGTCACCGGGGAGCTGTTTTTT. Protein: CASSNRDRVLVTGELFF.

The chain is built from TRBV12-3 or TRBV12-4 and TRBJ1-5; D remains unclear. The CDR3 sequence is 12 residues long. Trimming took off 9 bases at V and 6 bases at J, with 12 bases between the two ends. In nucleotides, the CDR3 is TGTGCCAGTGGAGAAGTGGGTCAGCCCCAGCATTTT. Residues: CASGEVGQPQHF.

The chain combines TRBV4-1 with TRBJ2-7, with 7 bases aligning to TRBD1. Losses at the gene ends were 4 bases for V and 0 bases for J; bases not matched to a gene: 12. CDR3 size: 17 residues. Looked up from germline, CDR1 is MGHRA and CDR2 is YSYEKL. The CDR3 spells CASSPLPSRDSSYEQYF. DNA for the CDR3: TGCGCCAGCAGCCCATTGCCGAGCCGGGACAGCTCCTACGAGCAGTACTTC.

V and J are TRBV5-6 and TRBJ2-7; unclear D gene. Trimming left V 6 bases short and J 0 bases short, with 10 bases between. The CDR3 contains 13 residues. Germline V gene sequence: CDR1 SGHDT, CDR2 YYEEEE. This CDR3 is CASTGQDSYEQYF. CDR3 DNA: TGTGCCAGCACTGGGCAAGACTCCTACGAGCAGTACTTC. Variable domain in full (rest from reference TRBV5-6 and TRBJ2-7): DAGVTQSPTHLIKTRGQQVTLRCSPKSGHDTVSWYQQALGQGPQFIFQYYEEEERQRGNFPDRFSGHQFPNYSSELNVNALLLGDSALYLCASTGQDSYEQYFGPGTRLTVT.